This T cell receptor beta chain was recorded in a study of vaccination and CD4 T cells after COVID-19. Study conclusions and caveats: A relatively small number of convalescent patients were studied, and no early post-infection timepoints were included.

The Oncomine TCR Beta short-read assay was applied to DNA of cultured CD4+ T cells. Using the QIAamp micro DNA kit, genomic DNA was extracted from the CD4+ T cells that had been cultured. TCRdb reprocessed the PCR reads with MiXCR, giving one entry per CDR3 protein. Among about 17,000 distinct CDR3 sequences, less than 60% were seen once, and the ten largest hold about 5%. This clonotype occurred once. Antigen: not known. Regarding treatment: roughly 10-day PBMC culture with coronavirus spike peptide pools or control peptides (ViraFEST assay). Antigen-specific T cells were expanded with peptide pools by ViraFEST, and TCRs were then sequenced. Between the trimmed V and J ends, which lost 5 bases and 2 bases, there was a span of 14 bases. Germline CDR1 is MNHNS and CDR2 is SASEGT. This CDR3 has 15 residues.

The material sequenced was CD4+ T cells from blood, cultured in vitro, taken before SARS-CoV-2 vaccination. The genes are TRBV6-1 and TRBJ2-3; D is possibly TRBD2 (5 bases). The source of this sequence is a human donor who had recovered from COVID-19. CDR3 in amino acids: CASSRQIRDTDTQYF. DNA for the CDR3: TGTGCCAGCAGTCGGCAAATTCGGGACACAGATACGCAGTATTTT.